This T cell receptor beta chain is from a study of T cell responses to AZD1222 COVID-19 vaccine. Study findings and constraints: Dominant at 160-218 and 743-854, vaccine-associated CD4 TCRs also spanned spike.

On this clone itself: The antigen remains undetermined.

CDR1 and CDR2 from the germline V gene are SGHRS and YFSETQ. With 0 bases clipped from V and 10 bases from J, the junction kept 4 bases outside the gene matches. The CDR3 is made up of 13 amino acids. Profiling relied on immunoSEQ multiplex PCR, and the TCRdb table lists in-frame clones only, not all of them. The sample has 200,000 or so clones, almost 95% seen once. This sequence joins TRBV5-1 and TRBJ1-1; 9 bases line up with TRBD1. The sample was peripheral blood, taken on day 0 of AZD1222 vaccination. The clonotype was recovered from an adult in good health. CDR3 bases: TGCGCCAGCAGCTTGGAGGGACAGGGTTTAGCTTTCTTT. It encodes CASSLEGQGLAFF.